This T cell receptor beta chain derives from a study of metastatic and nonmetastatic thyroid tumors (dated by TCRdb to between 2020 and 2021). A note on the overall study: For patients with malignant and with benign thyroid disease, the researchers compared repertoires between peripheral blood samples and tumor or nodule tissue samples.

Based on the germline V gene, the CDR1 and CDR2 sequences are SGHRS and YFSETQ. A distance of 8 bases separates the germline ends of V and J, which lose 0 bases and 2 bases respectively. There are 15 amino acids in the CDR3, from cysteine to phenylalanine inclusive. Of all the DNA, just the CDR3 is kept, 45 bases in frame from base 1. None of the patients had been given any treatment before thyroid surgery. The study retrospectively analysed patient clinical samples collected from the early 2010s to the late 2010s using T-cell receptor beta sequencing. Libraries were prepared through PCR. The listed sequencing device is Illumina HiSeq 4000. The TCR beta-chain CDR3 region of each patient was profiled by high-throughput sequencing. The source study handled its data this way. CDR3 differences across clinicopathological groups were used to build a classifier for discriminating distant-metastatic papillary thyroid cancer patients. The Shannon index was used to assess repertoire diversity, and the Morisita-Horn index was used to assess tumor-blood repertoire similarity. The public reads were run again by TCRdb, first through fastp at Q25 and then through MiXCR, and only productive beta chains were kept. These V and J calls originate from TCRdb's pipeline instead of the authors' own analysis. The table for this sample lists about 7,400 clones; more than 3% of them were counted only once. Over 15% of the sample goes to the ten largest clones.

By its share of the sample, this clone is medium-sized (0.01 to 0.1%). Its antigen is unknown. No base quality values were provided; no much bigger clone lies one nucleotide off. This CDR3 is also generated by other DNA sequences in the sample. Paper-wide results and their limitations: In both blood and tumor samples, TCR beta diversity was reported to be significantly higher in malignant tumors than in benign nodules.

This TCR was sampled from a female donor with papillary thyroid cancer or a benign thyroid nodule (not recorded which). Some clones in this sample may be carry-over from other donors' samples. This chain joins TRBV5-1 to TRBJ1-4, with the D gene not clear enough to name. The sample taken for sequencing was tumor tissue. The bases read TGCGCCAGCAGCTTGGGAGTGGAGACTAATGAAAAACTGTTTTTT. Its amino acids are CASSLGVETNEKLFF.